This is a list of T cell receptor beta chains from one sample in a study of early stage breast cancer tumors. The repertoire was sequenced with immunoSEQ multiplex PCR; TCRdb's copy has only in-frame clones and lacks some. The repertoire holds 9,500 to 10,000 clones, with 64% as singletons. Material: breast tumor tissue. The receptor set was obtained from a person between 55 and 69 years old with breast cancer. CDR3s include the opening cysteine and the closing phenylalanine or tryptophan. Fields, in order: D gene, V gene, clone size, J gene, CDR3 protein, CDR3 DNA. A D gene is named only where the DNA matches it firmly. A clone size is listed for some rows: how often the clone was seen (once, few, many), or a class if it is expanded.

D: TRBD1; V: TRBV6-5; size: once; J: TRBJ2-2; CDR3: CASSYRGLGGELFF; DNA: TGTGCCAGCAGTTACAGGGGGCTGGGCGGGGAGCTGTTTTTT
D: -; V: TRBV5-1; size: -; J: TRBJ2-1; CDR3: CASDSGGSYNEQFF; DNA: TGCGCCAGTGATAGCGGAGGCTCCTACAATGAGCAGTTCTTC
D: TRBD1; V: TRBV4-1; size: large; J: TRBJ2-2; CDR3: CASSQAGTANTGELFF; DNA: TGCGCCAGCAGCCAAGCTGGGACAGCGAACACCGGGGAGCTGTTTTTT
D: TRBD1; V: TRBV6-6; size: -; J: TRBJ2-7; CDR3: CASSYPGQGGDEQYF; DNA: TGTGCCAGCAGTTACCCCGGACAGGGAGGTGACGAGCAGTACTTC
D: -; V: TRBV5-4; size: few; J: TRBJ2-1; CDR3: CASSLGQGFRNEQFF; DNA: TGTGCCAGCAGCTTGGGGCAGGGGTTTAGGAATGAGCAGTTCTTC
D: TRBD2; V: TRBV9; size: -; J: TRBJ2-1; CDR3: CASSVDPGGGLMNEQFF; DNA: TGTGCCAGCAGCGTAGACCCAGGCGGGGGACTTATGAATGAGCAGTTCTTC
D: TRBD1; V: TRBV4-1; size: -; J: TRBJ2-7; CDR3: CASSLRGQGTYEQYF; DNA: TGCGCCAGCAGCCTTCGGGGACAGGGAACCTACGAGCAGTACTTC
D: TRBD1; V: TRBV6-1; size: -; J: TRBJ2-6; CDR3: CASRTGGSGANVLTF; DNA: TGTGCCTCTCGGACAGGGGGCTCTGGGGCCAACGTCCTGACTTTC
D: TRBD1; V: TRBV5-4; size: -; J: TRBJ1-2; CDR3: CASSSGTAPYYGYTF; DNA: TGTGCCAGCAGCTCCGGGACAGCCCCTTACTATGGCTACACCTTC
D: -; V: TRBV2; size: few; J: TRBJ2-7; CDR3: CASRAGLSYEQYF; DNA: TGTGCCAGCCGGGCGGGACTGAGCTACGAGCAGTACTTC
D: -; V: TRBV29-1; size: -; J: TRBJ1-1; CDR3: CSVVMGLNTEAFF; DNA: TGCAGCGTTGTGATGGGTTTGAACACTGAAGCTTTCTTT
D: -; V: TRBV28; size: -; J: TRBJ1-1; CDR3: CASSLSGGGGRAFF; DNA: TGTGCCAGCAGTTTATCCGGGGGCGGAGGGAGAGCTTTCTTT
D: TRBD1; V: TRBV5-4; size: few; J: TRBJ1-2; CDR3: CASSLKGQGGYGYTF; DNA: TGTGCCAGCAGCTTGAAAGGACAGGGTGGTTATGGCTACACCTTC
D: -; V: TRBV5-1; size: -; J: TRBJ1-5; CDR3: CASSPGDSLNQPQHF; DNA: TGCGCCAGCAGCCCTGGTGACAGCCTCAATCAGCCCCAGCATTTT
D: TRBD2; V: TRBV7-9; size: once; J: TRBJ2-3; CDR3: CASMTSGGWSTDTQYF; DNA: TGTGCCAGCATGACTAGCGGGGGGTGGAGCACAGATACGCAGTATTTT
D: -; V: TRBV9; size: once; J: TRBJ2-5; CDR3: CASSVVWGETQYF; DNA: TGTGCCAGCAGCGTAGTATGGGGAGAGACCCAGTACTTC
D: -; V: TRBV16; size: large; J: TRBJ1-5; CDR3: CASSQGYGQPQHF; DNA: TGTGCCAGCAGCCAGGGGTACGGTCAGCCCCAGCATTTT
D: -; V: TRBV19; size: -; J: TRBJ2-2; CDR3: CASSIGGTGELFF; DNA: TGTGCCAGTAGTATCGGTGGCACCGGGGAGCTGTTTTTT
D: TRBD2; V: TRBV28; size: medium-sized; J: TRBJ2-7; CDR3: CASLVRGGNLGEQYF; DNA: TGTGCCAGCCTGGTGAGGGGAGGGAATTTGGGAGAGCAGTACTTC
D: TRBD2; V: TRBV5-5; size: few; J: TRBJ2-2; CDR3: CASSLRLAGGPAGSGELFF; DNA: TGTGCCAGCAGCCTCCGACTAGCGGGAGGGCCCGCGGGGTCCGGGGAGCTGTTTTTT
D: -; V: TRBV28; size: -; J: TRBJ2-6; CDR3: CASRLPGANVLTF; DNA: TGTGCCAGCAGACTCCCTGGGGCCAACGTCCTGACTTTC
D: -; V: TRBV6-5; size: -; J: TRBJ1-1; CDR3: CASRTDRNTEAFF; DNA: TGTGCCAGCAGAACCGACAGGAACACTGAAGCTTTCTTT
D: -; V: TRBV5-1; size: -; J: TRBJ1-2; CDR3: CASNDRDGGYGYTF; DNA: TGCGCCAGCAACGATAGGGACGGGGGCTATGGCTACACCTTC
D: -; V: TRBV9; size: few; J: TRBJ2-1; CDR3: CASSVTYNEQFF; DNA: TGTGCCAGCAGCGTAACCTACAATGAGCAGTTCTTC
D: -; V: TRBV19; size: -; J: TRBJ1-1; CDR3: CASSAQVRAFF; DNA: TGTGCCAGTAGTGCCCAGGTGCGTGCTTTCTTT
D: -; V: TRBV29-1; size: few; J: TRBJ1-1; CDR3: CSVDPSGALRTEAFF; DNA: TGCAGCGTTGATCCGTCAGGGGCACTCAGAACTGAAGCTTTCTTT
D: -; V: TRBV6-5; size: -; J: TRBJ2-7; CDR3: CASSYSRVSEQYF; DNA: TGTGCCAGCAGTTACTCGAGAGTGAGCGAGCAGTACTTC
D: -; V: TRBV5-6; size: -; J: TRBJ1-2; CDR3: CASSSGFGYTF; DNA: TGTGCCAGCAGTTCCGGATTTGGCTACACCTTC
D: TRBD2; V: TRBV5-1; size: -; J: TRBJ2-1; CDR3: CASSLERAGVGDEQFF; DNA: TGCGCCAGCAGCTTGGAAAGGGCGGGAGTCGGGGATGAGCAGTTCTTC
D: TRBD1; V: TRBV7-9; size: -; J: TRBJ1-2; CDR3: CASSRTGGLYYGYTF; DNA: TGTGCCAGCAGCCGGACAGGGGGCTTATACTATGGCTACACCTTC
D: -; V: TRBV6-1; size: -; J: TRBJ2-1; CDR3: CASSAGGTGGVYNEQFF; DNA: TGTGCCAGCAGTGCCGGGGGGACAGGAGGCGTCTACAATGAGCAGTTCTTC
D: -; V: TRBV7-9; size: few; J: TRBJ1-5; CDR3: CASSLAGAYNQPQHF; DNA: TGTGCCAGCAGCTTGGCGGGGGCCTACAATCAGCCCCAGCATTTT
D: TRBD1; V: TRBV30; size: -; J: TRBJ1-2; CDR3: CAWEITGGVGGYTF; DNA: TGTGCCTGGGAGATTACAGGGGGTGTAGGTGGCTACACCTTC
D: -; V: TRBV5-5; size: -; J: TRBJ1-5; CDR3: CASSLGPERAPSNQPQHF; DNA: TGTGCCAGCAGCTTAGGGCCCGAGAGGGCCCCTAGCAATCAGCCCCAGCATTTT
D: TRBD2; V: TRBV5-5; size: few; J: TRBJ2-1; CDR3: CASSLGSGRLGNEQFF; DNA: TGTGCCAGCAGCTTGGGTAGCGGGCGTTTAGGCAATGAGCAGTTCTTC
D: -; V: TRBV5-1; size: -; J: TRBJ2-1; CDR3: CASTISGYNEQFF; DNA: TGCGCCAGCACCATTAGCGGCTACAATGAGCAGTTCTTC
D: -; V: TRBV29-1; size: -; J: TRBJ2-5; CDR3: CSVVLNQETQYF; DNA: TGCAGCGTTGTGTTAAACCAAGAGACCCAGTACTTC
D: TRBD1; V: TRBV5-5; size: -; J: TRBJ2-7; CDR3: CASSLQGWTYEQYF; DNA: TGTGCCAGCAGCTTACAGGGGTGGACCTACGAGCAGTACTTC
D: TRBD1; V: TRBV5-1; size: -; J: TRBJ1-2; CDR3: CASSSGQVAYGYTF; DNA: TGCGCCAGCAGCTCCGGACAGGTTGCCTATGGCTACACCTTC
D: TRBD1; V: TRBV19; size: few; J: TRBJ1-5; CDR3: CASRKQGSNQPQHF; DNA: TGTGCCAGTAGAAAACAGGGGAGCAATCAGCCCCAGCATTTT
D: -; V: TRBV5-5; size: -; J: TRBJ1-1; CDR3: CASSHRVEVEQHF; DNA: TGTGCCAGCAGCCACAGGGTCGAAGTAGAACAACACTTT